These 15 T cell receptor beta chains were all obtained from the same sample, sequenced in a study of blood T cell repertoires in COVID-19. TCRdb's copy holds only in-frame clones and misses some; the assay was immunoSEQ multiplex PCR. The repertoire consists of around 110,000 clones, with just over 90% occurring once and the leading ten covering 1.8%. The specimen sequenced was peripheral blood. These receptors were collected from a human donor with active COVID-19. The donor label of this sample is uncertain.

J is TRBJ2-7 and V is TRBV18; 7 positions agree with TRBD1. This CDR3 contains 16 residues. The germline V gene has CDR1 KGHSH and CDR2 LQKENI. Germline trimming cut 2 bases from V and 3 bases from J; bases unmatched to any gene: 10. CDR3 DNA sequence: TGTGCCAGCTCACCATCTCCAGGGGGAATGTTCTACGAGCAGTACTTC. Translating gives CASSPSPGGMFYEQYF.

This chain connects TRBV6-6 to TRBJ1-5; a possible D gene is TRBD1 (5 bases). This CDR3 has 15 amino acids. Germline CDR1 is MNHNY and CDR2 is SVGAGI (reference sequence). V lost 4 bases, J lost 3 bases, and 13 bases lay in between. CDR3 region: CASSFPPGNNQPQHF. For the CDR3, the DNA is TGTGCCAGCAGTTTTCCCCCAGGGAACAATCAGCCCCAGCATTTT.

V and J are TRBV30 and TRBJ1-4, with a tentative D call TRBD1 (6 bases). The CDR3 covers 13 residues. From germline, CDR1 is GTSNPN and CDR2 SVGIG (reference sequence). The germline V and J ends were trimmed by 1 base and 6 bases, with 9 bases remaining between them. The CDR3 protein is CAWSGGTHEKLFF. In DNA, the CDR3 is TGTGCCTGGAGTGGGGGGACACATGAAAAACTGTTTTTT.

This clone was observed a single time. The V and J genes are TRBV3-1 (or the pseudogene TRBV3-2) and TRBJ2-2; D is possibly TRBD1 (5 bases). Deletions cut 2 bases from V and 6 bases from J, with 10 bases between. The CDR3 runs 14 residues. The germline V gene encodes CDR1 LGHDT and CDR2 YNNKEL (reference sequence). The CDR3 bases are TGTGCCAGCAGCCAAATTGGGGCCGCCGGGGAGCTGTTTTTT. It encodes CASSQIGAAGELFF.

The rearrangement joins TRBV5-1 to TRBJ2-5; 7 bases match TRBD1. The germline CDR1 and CDR2 sequences are SGHRS and YFSETQ. This CDR3 has 14 residues. The ends lost 5 bases at V and 5 bases at J; junction bases unmatched: 9. CDR3 residues: CASSRQGQRETQYF. The CDR3 nucleotides are TGCGCCAGCAGTCGACAGGGCCAGAGGGAGACCCAGTACTTC.

The chain links TRBV11-2 to TRBJ2-7; 7 bases are a match to TRBD2. The CDR3 consists of 15 residues. The trim removed 5 bases at V and 5 bases at J, leaving 12 bases unmatched. CDR1 and CDR2 from the germline V gene are SGHAT and FQNNGV. CDR3 bases: TGTGCCAGCAGCCTTAAGGGGAGGGAGTTGGACGAGCAGTACTTC. Residues: CASSLKGRELDEQYF.

V and J are TRBV6-5 and TRBJ2-1; D may be TRBD1 (7 bases). The germline gives CDR1 MNHEY, CDR2 SVGAGI. The V end was cut by 5 bases, the J end by 3 bases, with 11 bases between. CDR3 size: 14 residues. In nucleotides, the CDR3 is TGTGCCAGCAGTCCAGGGGGGAACTACAATGAGCAGTTCTTC. Its protein is CASSPGGNYNEQFF.

The chain employs TRBV9 and TRBJ2-1; 14 positions match TRBD2. The CDR3 sequence is 18 residues long. Germline V lookup: CDR1 SGDLS, CDR2 YYNGEE. The trim removed 0 bases at V and 5 bases at J, leaving 7 bases unmatched. The CDR3 DNA is TGTGCCAGCAGCGTAGGGCCTTCGGGACTAGCGGGAGACAATGAGCAGTTCTTC. This gives the protein CASSVGPSGLAGDNEQFF.

The sample holds one count of this clone. The gene calls are TRBV19 and TRBJ1-1, with 7 bases fitting TRBD1. The CDR3 runs 13 residues. From germline, CDR1 is LNHDA and CDR2 SQIVND (reference sequence). V gave up 3 bases and J gave up 12 bases; unmatched junction bases: 10. CDR3 in amino acids: CASSMQGGQYTFF. The DNA of the CDR3 is TGTGCCAGTAGTATGCAAGGGGGACAGTATACTTTCTTT. Based on the CDR3 plus reference TRBV19 and TRBJ1-1, the full variable domain is DGGITQSPKYLFRKEGQNVTLSCEQNLNHDAMYWYRQDPGQGLRLIYYSQIVNDFQKGDIAEGYSVSREKKESFPLTVTSAQKNPTAFYLCASSMQGGQYTFFGQGTRLTVV.

The chain carries TRBV5-1 and TRBJ2-3, with 11 nucleotides matching TRBD2. Germline CDR1 SGHRS, CDR2 YFSETQ. V trimming: 0 bases; J trimming: 4 bases; junction bases outside the gene matches: 1. This CDR3 region has 15 residues. The DNA of the CDR3 is TGCGCCAGCAGCTTGGTTAGCGGGGGGGCAGATACGCAGTATTTT. Translating gives CASSLVSGGADTQYF.

This clone was picked up a small number of times. This chain connects TRBV30 to TRBJ1-5; 8 nucleotides align to TRBD1. Germline CDR1 reads GTSNPN; CDR2 reads SVGIG (reference sequence). Trimming took 5 bases from V and 4 from J; bases not matched to a gene: 4. The CDR3 has 13 residues. The CDR3 DNA sequence: TGTGCCTGGGGGGACAGGTTGAATCAGCCCCAGCATTTT. It is translated as CAWGDRLNQPQHF. The full variable domain, with the rest looked up from reference TRBV30 and TRBJ1-5, is SQTIHQWPATLVQPVGSPLSLECTVEGTSNPNLYWYRQAAGRGLQLLFYSVGIGQISSEVPQNLSASRPQDRQFILSSKKLLLSDSGFYLCAWGDRLNQPQHFGDGTRLSIL.

V usage is TRBV6-2 or TRBV6-3 and J usage is TRBJ2-7; D is possibly TRBD2 (5 bases). This CDR3 is built from 16 residues. Germline V lookup: CDR1 MNHEY, CDR2 SVGEGT. Trimming stripped 0 bases from V and 7 bases from J, with 19 bases between. CDR3 in DNA: TGTGCCAGCAGTTACTCTGGAGGCCCCCCGGAAAGGGAGCAGTACTTC. Translating it yields CASSYSGGPPEREQYF.

The V and J genes are TRBV5-4 and TRBJ2-7, with a tentative D call TRBD1 (5 bases). Germline values: CDR1 SGHNT, CDR2 YYREEE (reference sequence). The CDR3 totals 13 residues. Trimming cost V 1 base and J 6 bases, with 11 bases left between them. This CDR3 reads CASSLSRVGEQYF. CDR3 in DNA: TGTGCCAGCAGCTTGTCCAGGGTAGGCGAGCAGTACTTC.

This rearrangement joins TRBV15 to TRBJ1-4; the D gene is possibly TRBD1 (6 bases). The V end lost 5 bases, the J end lost 5 bases, and 15 bases lay between the germline ends. Germline lookup yields CDR1 LNHNV and CDR2 YYDKDF (reference sequence). This CDR3 comprises 15 residues. Written as DNA, the CDR3 is TGTGCCACCAGCTTCCTGGGACAAGAAAATGAAAAACTGTTTTTT. The encoded protein is CATSFLGQENEKLFF.

This clone was observed once. V and J are TRBV19 and TRBJ1-2, with 8 bases lining up with TRBD1. With 2 bases clipped from V and 5 bases from J, the junction kept 7 bases outside the gene matches. This CDR3 is 15 amino acids long. Germline V lookup: CDR1 LNHDA, CDR2 SQIVND (reference sequence). The CDR3 loop is CASSIQGARSYGYTF. In DNA form, the CDR3 reads TGTGCCAGTAGTATACAGGGGGCTAGGTCGTATGGCTACACCTTC.